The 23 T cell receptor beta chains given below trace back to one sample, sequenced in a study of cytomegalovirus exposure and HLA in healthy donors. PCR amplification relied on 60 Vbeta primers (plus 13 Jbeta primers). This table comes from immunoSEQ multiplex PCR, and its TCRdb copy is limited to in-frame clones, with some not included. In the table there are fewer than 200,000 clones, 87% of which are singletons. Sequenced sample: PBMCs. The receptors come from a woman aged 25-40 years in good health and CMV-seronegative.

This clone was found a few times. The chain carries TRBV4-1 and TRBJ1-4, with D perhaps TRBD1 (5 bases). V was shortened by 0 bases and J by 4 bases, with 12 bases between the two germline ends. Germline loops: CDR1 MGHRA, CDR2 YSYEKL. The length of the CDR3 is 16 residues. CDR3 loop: CASSQETGHSNEKLFF. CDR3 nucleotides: TGCGCCAGCAGCCAAGAGACTGGACACAGTAATGAAAAACTGTTTTTT.

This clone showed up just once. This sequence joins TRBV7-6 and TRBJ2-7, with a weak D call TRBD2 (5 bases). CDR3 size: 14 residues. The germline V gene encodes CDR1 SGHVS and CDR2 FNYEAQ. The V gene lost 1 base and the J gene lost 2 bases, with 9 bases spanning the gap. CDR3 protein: CASSLGLPPYEQYF. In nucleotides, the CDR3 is TGTGCCAGCAGCTTAGGACTACCTCCCTACGAGCAGTACTTC.

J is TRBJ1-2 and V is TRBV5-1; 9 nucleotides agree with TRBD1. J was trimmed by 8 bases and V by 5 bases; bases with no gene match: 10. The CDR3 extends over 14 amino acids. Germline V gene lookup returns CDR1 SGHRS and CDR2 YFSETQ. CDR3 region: CASRRDRVVGGYTF. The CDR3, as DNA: TGCGCCAGCAGACGGGACAGGGTAGTGGGGGGCTACACCTTC.

DNA for the CDR3: TGTGCCAGCAGCTTAGGGTCCCAGGGGCCGTTTGGCTACACCTTC. Translated, it gives CASSLGSQGPFGYTF. This chain uses TRBV7-2 with TRBJ1-2, with D tentatively TRBD1 (6 bases). Germline CDR1 is SGHTA and CDR2 is FQGNSA. The CDR3 covers 15 residues. Trimming cost V 1 base and J 7 bases, with 16 bases left between them.

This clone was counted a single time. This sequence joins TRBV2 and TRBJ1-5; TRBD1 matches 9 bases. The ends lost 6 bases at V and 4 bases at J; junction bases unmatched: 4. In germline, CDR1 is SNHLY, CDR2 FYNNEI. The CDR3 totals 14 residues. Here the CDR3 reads CASRLGQGNQPQHF. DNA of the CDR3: TGTGCCAGCAGACTGGGACAGGGTAATCAGCCCCAGCATTTT.

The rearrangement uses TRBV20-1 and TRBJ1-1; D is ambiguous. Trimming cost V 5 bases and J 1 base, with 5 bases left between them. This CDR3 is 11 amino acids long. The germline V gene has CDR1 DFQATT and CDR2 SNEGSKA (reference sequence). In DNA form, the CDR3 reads TGCAGTGCTCCCGGGAACACTGAAGCTTTCTTT. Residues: CSAPGNTEAFF.

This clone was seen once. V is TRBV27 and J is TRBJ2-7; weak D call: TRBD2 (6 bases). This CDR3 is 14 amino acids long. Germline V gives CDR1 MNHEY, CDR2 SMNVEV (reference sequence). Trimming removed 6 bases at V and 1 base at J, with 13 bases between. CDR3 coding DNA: TGTGCCAGCAGCCCCGAACTAGCATCCTACGAGCAGTACTTC. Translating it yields CASSPELASYEQYF.

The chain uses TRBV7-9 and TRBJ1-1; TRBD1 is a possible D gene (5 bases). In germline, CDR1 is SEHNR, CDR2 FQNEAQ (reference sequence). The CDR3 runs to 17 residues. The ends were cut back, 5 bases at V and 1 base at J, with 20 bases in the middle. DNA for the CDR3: TGTGCCAGCAGCCCCCAGGGCTCCACGTTGAGGAACACTGAAGCTTTCTTT. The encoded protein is CASSPQGSTLRNTEAFF.

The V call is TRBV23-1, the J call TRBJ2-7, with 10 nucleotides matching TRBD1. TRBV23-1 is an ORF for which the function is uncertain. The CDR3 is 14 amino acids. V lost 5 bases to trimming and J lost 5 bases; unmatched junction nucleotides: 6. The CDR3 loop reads CASSKRQGADEQYF. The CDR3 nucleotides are TGCGCCAGCAGTAAGAGACAGGGGGCGGACGAGCAGTACTTC.

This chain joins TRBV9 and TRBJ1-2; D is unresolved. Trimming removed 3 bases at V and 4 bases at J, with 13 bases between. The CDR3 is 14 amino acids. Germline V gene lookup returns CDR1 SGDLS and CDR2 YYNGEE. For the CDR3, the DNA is TGTGCCAGCAGCGAATCCGGGGTTGCCTATGGCTACACCTTC. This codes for CASSESGVAYGYTF. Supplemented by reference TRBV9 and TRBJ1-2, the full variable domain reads DSGVTQTPKHLITATGQRVTLRCSPRSGDLSVYWYQQSLDQGLQFLIQYYNGEERAKGNILERFSAQQFPDLHSELNLSSLELGDSALYFCASSESGVAYGYTFGSGTRLTVV.

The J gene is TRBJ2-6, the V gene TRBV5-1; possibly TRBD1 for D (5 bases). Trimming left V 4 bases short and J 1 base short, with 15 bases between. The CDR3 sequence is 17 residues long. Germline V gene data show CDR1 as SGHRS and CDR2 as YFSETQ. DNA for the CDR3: TGCGCCAGCAGCACCGCTCCAGGGATTTCTGGGGCCAACGTCCTGACTTTC. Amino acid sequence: CASSTAPGISGANVLTF.

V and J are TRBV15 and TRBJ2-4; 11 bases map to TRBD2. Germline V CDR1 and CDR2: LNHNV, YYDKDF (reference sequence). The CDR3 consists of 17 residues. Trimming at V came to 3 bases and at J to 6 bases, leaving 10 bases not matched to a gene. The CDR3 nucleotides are TGTGCCACCAGCAGGACTAGCGGGGCCAGAGGGTCAAACATTCAGTACTTC. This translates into CATSRTSGARGSNIQYF.

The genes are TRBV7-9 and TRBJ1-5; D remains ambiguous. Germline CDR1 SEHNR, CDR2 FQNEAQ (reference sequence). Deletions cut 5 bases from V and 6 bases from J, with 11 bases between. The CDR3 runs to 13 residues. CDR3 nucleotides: TGTGCCAGCAGCGGTTCTCTCAGTCAGCCCCAGCATTTT. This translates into CASSGSLSQPQHF.

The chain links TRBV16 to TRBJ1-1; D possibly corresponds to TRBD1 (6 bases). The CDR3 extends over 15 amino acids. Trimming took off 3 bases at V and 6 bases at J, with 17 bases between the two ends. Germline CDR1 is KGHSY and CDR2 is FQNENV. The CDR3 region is CASSHRDGGGAEAFF. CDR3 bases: TGTGCCAGCAGCCATCGGGATGGGGGGGGCGCTGAAGCTTTCTTT.

Here the CDR3 reads CASSHLQGLRYTF. The CDR3 DNA follows: TGTGCCAGCAGCCACCTACAGGGATTGCGCTACACCTTC. The V call is TRBV14, the J call TRBJ1-2; D perhaps matches TRBD1 (6 bases). Trimming shortened V by 3 bases and J by 9 bases, and 14 bases separated the two germline ends. Germline CDR1 is SGHDN and CDR2 is FVKESK. CDR3 length: 13 residues. Filled out from reference TRBV14 and TRBJ1-2, the complete variable domain reads EAGVTQFPSHSVIEKGQTVTLRCDPISGHDNLYWYRRVMGKEIKFLLHFVKESKQDESGMPNNRFLAERTGGTYSTLKVQPAELEDSGVYFCASSHLQGLRYTFGSGTRLTVV.

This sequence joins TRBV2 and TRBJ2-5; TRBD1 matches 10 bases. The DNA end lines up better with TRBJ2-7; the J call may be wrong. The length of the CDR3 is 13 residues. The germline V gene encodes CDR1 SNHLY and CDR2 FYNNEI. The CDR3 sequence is CASRTGGIYEQYF. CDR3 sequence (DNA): TGTGCCAGCAGGACAGGGGGCATCTACGAGCAGTACTTC.

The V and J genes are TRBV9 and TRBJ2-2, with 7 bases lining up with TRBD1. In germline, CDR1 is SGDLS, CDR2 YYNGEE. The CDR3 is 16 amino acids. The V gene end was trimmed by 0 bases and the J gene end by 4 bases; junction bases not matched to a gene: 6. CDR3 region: CASSVESRGSTGELFF. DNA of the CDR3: TGTGCCAGCAGCGTAGAGTCCAGGGGGTCCACCGGGGAGCTGTTTTTT.

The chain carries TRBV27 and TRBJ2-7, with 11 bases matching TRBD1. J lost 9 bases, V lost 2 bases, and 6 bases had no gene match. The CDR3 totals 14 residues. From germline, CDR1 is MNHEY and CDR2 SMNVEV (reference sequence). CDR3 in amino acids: CASSLRDRGYGQYF. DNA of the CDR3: TGTGCCAGCAGTTTAAGGGACAGGGGGTATGGGCAGTACTTC.

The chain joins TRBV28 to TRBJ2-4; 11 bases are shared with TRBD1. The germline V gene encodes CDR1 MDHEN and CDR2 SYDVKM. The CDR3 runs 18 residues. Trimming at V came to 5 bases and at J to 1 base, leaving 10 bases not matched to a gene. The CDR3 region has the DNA TGTGCCAGCAGTCTGGGACAGGGGGTTTTGCGGGCCAAAAACATTCAGTACTTC. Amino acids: CASSLGQGVLRAKNIQYF.

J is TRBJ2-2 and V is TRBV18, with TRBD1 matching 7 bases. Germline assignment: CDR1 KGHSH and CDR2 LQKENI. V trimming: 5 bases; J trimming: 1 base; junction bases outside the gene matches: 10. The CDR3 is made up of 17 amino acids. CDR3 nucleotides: TGTGCCAGCTCATCAACCCGGGACAGCAAGAACACCGGGGAGCTGTTTTTT. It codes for CASSSTRDSKNTGELFF.

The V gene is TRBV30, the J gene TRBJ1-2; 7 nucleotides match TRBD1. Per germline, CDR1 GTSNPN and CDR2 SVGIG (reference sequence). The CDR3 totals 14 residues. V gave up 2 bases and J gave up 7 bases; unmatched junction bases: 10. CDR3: CAWSKTGSVAGYTF. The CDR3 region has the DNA TGTGCCTGGAGTAAGACAGGGTCCGTTGCTGGCTACACCTTC. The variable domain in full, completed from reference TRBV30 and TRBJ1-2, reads SQTIHQWPATLVQPVGSPLSLECTVEGTSNPNLYWYRQAAGRGLQLLFYSVGIGQISSEVPQNLSASRPQDRQFILSSKKLLLSDSGFYLCAWSKTGSVAGYTFGSGTRLTVV.

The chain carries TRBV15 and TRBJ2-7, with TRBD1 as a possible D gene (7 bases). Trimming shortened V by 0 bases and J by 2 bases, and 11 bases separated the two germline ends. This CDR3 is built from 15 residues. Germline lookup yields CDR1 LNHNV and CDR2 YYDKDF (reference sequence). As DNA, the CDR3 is TGTGCCACCAGCAGAGACAGGGGGGCGACCTACGAGCAGTACTTC. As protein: CATSRDRGATYEQYF.

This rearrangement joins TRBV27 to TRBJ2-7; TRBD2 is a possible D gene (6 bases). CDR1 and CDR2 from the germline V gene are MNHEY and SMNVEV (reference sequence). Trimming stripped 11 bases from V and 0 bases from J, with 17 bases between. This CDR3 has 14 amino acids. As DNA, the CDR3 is TGTGCCTCCATGACTAGTCCGAACTCCTACGAGCAGTACTTC. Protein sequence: CASMTSPNSYEQYF.